This T cell receptor beta chain appears in the sequencing data of a study of T-cell reconstitution after alpha-beta-depleted transplantation in children. The germline gives CDR1 SGDLS, CDR2 YYNGEE. V was cut by 1 base and J by 5 bases, with 9 bases left in between. The CDR3 runs to 13 residues. As to this clonotype: Its antigen remains unknown.

Whole-study findings and limits: As was reported, about two months after transplant, alpha-beta T cells came from several hundred expanded graft clones.

A library of TCRbeta sequences, prepared with unique molecular identifiers, was generated. Each CDR3 protein is one row after TCRdb ran MiXCR on the PCR reads. The repertoire consists of a few hundred thousand distinct CDR3 sequences, with 27% occurring once and the leading ten covering about a third. This TCR derives from a boy under two years old with Wiskott-Aldrich syndrome, due to receive a stem cell transplant. The rearrangement joins TRBV9 to TRBJ2-5; D is undetermined. Sequencing used PBMCs, obtained before TCRalphabeta/CD19-depleted stem cell transplant. The CDR3 region is CASSVTPTETQYF. The CDR3 bases are TGTGCCAGCAGCGTAACACCGACCGAGACCCAGTACTTC.